These 21 T cell receptor beta chains originate from one sample sequenced in a study of control samples from healthy donors and cancer patients. TCRdb's copy holds only in-frame clones and misses some; the assay was immunoSEQ multiplex PCR. The table lists roughly 34,000 clones, around 86% of them singletons, with 1.6% in the top ten. The sample consisted of PBMCs. Receptors originate from a woman aged 40 to 50 with lung cancer.

The V gene is TRBV5-5, the J gene TRBJ1-1, with TRBD1 identical over 9 bases. The CDR3 has 12 amino acids. The ends lost 5 bases at V and 8 bases at J; junction bases unmatched: 4. Looked up from germline, CDR1 is SGHKS and CDR2 is YYEKEE (reference sequence). The CDR3 DNA follows: TGTGCCAGCAGACTGACAGGGGGAGAAGCTTTCTTT. It specifies CASRLTGGEAFF.

The V and J genes are TRBV19 and TRBJ1-2; D gene ambiguous. The CDR3 totals 12 residues. Per the germline V gene, CDR1 is LNHDA and CDR2 is SQIVND (reference sequence). Trimming cost V 8 bases and J 1 base, with 8 bases left between them. CDR3 bases: TGTGCCAGTGAGCCCGGTAACTATGGCTACACCTTC. It specifies CASEPGNYGYTF.

V and J are TRBV7-9 and TRBJ1-2; the D gene is possibly TRBD1 (5 bases). The CDR3 is made up of 13 amino acids. Trimming took 5 bases from V and 3 from J, leaving 10 bases between them. CDR1 SEHNR and CDR2 FQNEAQ come from the germline V gene (reference sequence). CDR3 residues: CASSQPGHYGYTF. The CDR3 nucleotides are TGTGCCAGCAGCCAACCGGGACACTATGGCTACACCTTC.

V and J are TRBV5-1 and TRBJ2-7; either TRBD1 or TRBD2 may supply D (5 bases each). Trimming took off 2 bases at V and 2 bases at J, with 17 bases between the two ends. The CDR3 consists of 16 residues. Germline CDR1 is SGHRS and CDR2 is YFSETQ. CDR3 nucleotides: TGCGCCAGCAGCTTAGTCGGGGCCAGGTTGACCTACGAGCAGTACTTC. It encodes CASSLVGARLTYEQYF.

The CDR3 sequence is CASSLPRGGPRGPYNEQFF. In nucleotides, the CDR3 is TGTGCCAGCAGCCTTCCCCGCGGGGGGCCACGCGGACCATACAATGAGCAGTTCTTC. The V and J genes are TRBV7-2 and TRBJ2-1; 8 positions match TRBD2. V lost 5 bases and J lost 4; bases outside the gene matches: 19. Germline assignment: CDR1 SGHTA and CDR2 FQGNSA. The CDR3 has 19 residues.

V is TRBV7-7 and J is TRBJ2-1; D is perhaps TRBD1 (6 bases). The ends were cut back, 3 bases at V and 5 bases at J, with 8 bases in the middle. The length of the CDR3 is 13 residues. Germline-derived CDR1 and CDR2 are SSHAT and FNYEAQ (reference sequence). CDR3 in DNA: TGTGCCAGCAGCTTGGACAGAAACAATGAGCAGTTCTTC. Encoded protein: CASSLDRNNEQFF.

The chain uses TRBV4-2 and TRBJ1-5; 9 nucleotides align to TRBD1. CDR3 length: 15 residues. Germline V gene data show CDR1 as LGHNA and CDR2 as YNFKEQ. Trimming removed 4 bases from V and 5 bases from J; junction bases left unmatched: 6. CDR3 region: CASSRGQGSYQPQHF. CDR3 nucleotides: TGTGCCAGCAGCCGCGGACAGGGGAGTTATCAGCCCCAGCATTTT.

V and J are TRBV6-5 and TRBJ1-3; D gene ambiguous. Per the germline V gene, CDR1 is MNHEY and CDR2 is SVGAGI. CDR3 size: 15 residues. Trimming removed 4 bases from V and 0 bases from J, with 10 bases in between. The CDR3 loop is CASSSTASSGNTIYF. CDR3 in DNA: TGTGCCAGCAGTTCTACAGCCTCCTCTGGAAACACCATATATTTT.

The chain combines TRBV19 with TRBJ2-7; a weak D match, TRBD2 (6 bases). The germline V and J ends were trimmed by 3 bases and 1 base, with 13 bases remaining between them. Germline V gene data show CDR1 as LNHDA and CDR2 as SQIVND (reference sequence). The CDR3 has 15 amino acids. The CDR3 nucleotides are TGTGCCAGTAGTATTAGGGCTAGCGCATCCTACGAGCAGTACTTC. Protein product: CASSIRASASYEQYF.

Comment on this clone: Its ends do not fully match the called genes, so a read error is possible. The J gene is TRBJ1-1, the V gene TRBV2; a weak D match, TRBD1 (6 bases). The CDR3 sequence is 13 residues long. Germline values: CDR1 SNHLY, CDR2 FYNNEI. The CDR3 sequence: CASREGGLTEAFF. The DNA of the CDR3 is TGTGCCAGCAGAGAAGGGGGTCTCACTGAAGCTTTCTTT.

The chain employs TRBV10-2 and TRBJ1-2; D unresolved. Trimming stripped 4 bases from V and 1 base from J, with 10 bases between. Germline CDR1 WSHSY, CDR2 SAAADI. The CDR3 covers 14 residues. The CDR3 DNA sequence: TGCGCCAGCAGTGTTTCGGGGTTTAACTATGGCTACACCTTC. Its protein is CASSVSGFNYGYTF.

J is TRBJ1-4 and V is TRBV7-2, with D uncertain. Trimming removed 3 bases at V and 0 bases at J, with 11 bases between. Germline CDR1 SGHTA, CDR2 FQGNSA. This CDR3 has 16 amino acids. DNA of the CDR3: TGTGCCAGCAGCTTCCCGAGGGAGGCAACTAATGAAAAACTGTTTTTT. The encoded protein is CASSFPREATNEKLFF. The full variable domain, completed using reference TRBV7-2 and TRBJ1-4, is GAGVSQSPSNKVTEKGKDVELRCDPISGHTALYWYRQSLGQGLEFLIYFQGNSAPDKSGLPSDRFSAERTGGSVSTLTIQRTQQEDSAVYLCASSFPREATNEKLFFGSGTQLSVL.

This sequence joins TRBV7-2 and TRBJ2-5, with 11 bases identical to TRBD2. V shed 1 base and J 1 base; nucleotides not matched to a gene: 5. The CDR3 has 17 amino acids. Germline CDR1 reads SGHTA; CDR2 reads FQGNSA. This CDR3 reads CASSLGVLAGGQETQYF. Written as DNA, the CDR3 is TGTGCCAGCAGCTTAGGGGTGCTAGCGGGGGGCCAAGAGACCCAGTACTTC.

This chain joins TRBV6-6 and TRBJ1-1; D is uncertain. There are 14 residues in the CDR3. Germline values: CDR1 MNHNY, CDR2 SVGAGI (reference sequence). Trimming took 0 bases from V and 0 from J, leaving 5 bases between them. CDR3 sequence: CASSYSNMNTEAFF. Here the CDR3 DNA reads TGTGCCAGCAGTTACTCGAACATGAACACTGAAGCTTTCTTT.

Only one count was recorded for this clone. The chain links TRBV19 to TRBJ1-2, with no clear D. This CDR3 has 14 residues. Trimming cost V 7 bases and J 0 bases, with 12 bases left between them. Germline CDR1 reads LNHDA; CDR2 reads SQIVND (reference sequence). The CDR3 spells CASTSNRANYGYTF. CDR3 in DNA: TGTGCCAGTACCTCAAACAGAGCTAACTATGGCTACACCTTC.

The chain carries TRBV2 and TRBJ2-4; D remains unclear. Germline CDR1 and CDR2: SNHLY and FYNNEI. The V gene lost 7 bases and the J gene lost 0 bases, with 10 bases spanning the gap. CDR3 size: 14 residues. CDR3 nucleotides: TGTGCCAGCATGCTGAGGTTAGCCAAAAACATTCAGTACTTC. It yields the protein CASMLRLAKNIQYF.

V usage is TRBV6-5 and J usage is TRBJ2-7; no definite D call. There are 14 residues in the CDR3. The V end lost 1 base, the J end lost 2 bases, and 9 bases lay between the germline ends. Looked up from germline, CDR1 is MNHEY and CDR2 is SVGAGI. In nucleotides, the CDR3 is TGTGCCAGCAGTTACTTCCAGTCTGCCTACGAGCAGTACTTC. This gives the protein CASSYFQSAYEQYF.

V is TRBV6-1 and J is TRBJ2-5; 10 positions match TRBD2. Germline assignment: CDR1 MNHNS and CDR2 SASEGT. V gave up 2 bases and J gave up 0 bases; unmatched junction bases: 0. The CDR3 runs to 15 residues. CDR3 DNA: TGTGCCAGCAGTGAACTAGCGGGGGACCAAGAGACCCAGTACTTC. Translating gives CASSELAGDQETQYF.

The chain couples TRBV6-5 to TRBJ2-1; 9 positions match TRBD1. The CDR3 runs to 15 residues. CDR1 is MNHEY and CDR2 is SVGAGI in the germline V gene. Germline trimming cut 4 bases from V and 3 bases from J; bases unmatched to any gene: 4. The CDR3 protein is CASSSDRGGYNEQFF. The CDR3 region has the DNA TGTGCCAGCAGTTCGGACAGGGGTGGCTACAATGAGCAGTTCTTC.

The chain couples TRBV6-4 to TRBJ2-1; 8 bases are shared with TRBD1. The CDR3 consists of 14 residues. The germline V gene encodes CDR1 MRHNA and CDR2 SNTAGT. Germline trimming cut 5 bases from V and 4 bases from J; bases unmatched to any gene: 4. The CDR3 region is CASSPGQDYNEQFF. CDR3 nucleotide sequence: TGTGCCAGCAGTCCGGGACAGGATTACAATGAGCAGTTCTTC.

The rearrangement uses TRBV5-4 and TRBJ2-2, with 9 positions matching TRBD1. Germline values: CDR1 SGHNT, CDR2 YYREEE (reference sequence). This CDR3 has 15 residues. V lost 4 bases to trimming and J lost 7 bases; unmatched junction nucleotides: 8. CDR3 nucleotides: TGTGCCAGCAGCATATCACAGGGGGCCTACGGGGAGCTGTTTTTT. Its translation: CASSISQGAYGELFF.